A selection of T cell receptor beta chains follows, all from one sample in a study of T-cell reconstitution after alpha-beta-depleted transplantation in children. From the PCR reads, TCRdb called clonotypes with MiXCR, one entry per CDR3 protein. The data contain some 500,000 distinct CDR3 sequences, 30% to 35% of them seen just once; the ten biggest clones take up approximately 2.3%. This material consisted of PBMCs from the stem cell graft donor, taken from the stem cell graft. The receptors stem from a human donor who donated a stem cell graft to a child with aplastic anemia. Both conserved end residues are part of each CDR3. A D gene is named only where the DNA matches it firmly. Only part of the rows carry a size: once, few, many, or a class if the clone is expanded.

D gene	V gene	J gene	clone size	CDR3 length	CDR3 DNA	CDR3 protein
-	TRBV12-3/TRBV12-4	TRBJ1-2	many	15	TGTGCCAGCAGCGCCCACAAGGGGGGTTTCGATGGCTACACCTTC	CASSAHKGGFDGYTF
-	TRBV20-1	TRBJ1-5	-	13	TGCAGTGTCCTAACAGGGCTTGGGCAGCCCCAGCATTTT	CSVLTGLGQPQHF
-	TRBV20-1	TRBJ2-1	few	11	TGCAGTCTTAGGGGTCCAAATGAGCAGTTCTTC	CSLRGPNEQFF
-	TRBV6-2/TRBV6-3	TRBJ1-1	few	14	TGTGCCAGCAGCCCCCTGACGGGAAACACTGAAGCTTTCTTT	CASSPLTGNTEAFF
-	TRBV4-2	TRBJ1-1	-	15	TGTGCCAGCAGCCCCCCGAGAGGGACGGATACTGAAGCTTTCTTT	CASSPPRGTDTEAFF
-	TRBV20-1	TRBJ2-7	few	14	TGCAGTGCTAGAGATCCCAGGGCTGTCCACGAGCAGTACTTC	CSARDPRAVHEQYF
-	TRBV5-1	TRBJ2-1	-	14	TGCGCCAGCAGCTTGCGGGATGGGCTCAATGAGCAGTTCTTC	CASSLRDGLNEQFF
TRBD1	TRBV4-3	TRBJ1-1	-	17	TGCGCCAGCAGCCACCTATTTTTCGACAGGGAGGGAACTGAAGCTTTCTTT	CASSHLFFDREGTEAFF
TRBD2	TRBV7-2	TRBJ2-1	once	15	TGTGCCAGCAGCTTGGCCGGGACTAGCGGCGATGAGCAGTTCTTC	CASSLAGTSGDEQFF
-	TRBV27	TRBJ2-2	few	13	TGTGCCAGCAGTTTATACGGCCCCGGGGAGCTGTTTTTT	CASSLYGPGELFF